The 26 T cell receptor beta chains given below trace back to one sample, sequenced in a study of OX40 agonist ivuxolimab in advanced cancers. The method was immunoSEQ multiplex PCR; TCRdb's version includes in-frame clones alone and lacks a portion of them. The sample yields tens of thousands of clones, roughly 84% seen once. Here the sequenced sample was CD4+ or CD8+ T cells sorted from blood, taken in a trial of the OX40 agonist ivuxolimab. The source of these receptors is an adult with an advanced solid tumor such as melanoma, head and neck, liver or kidney cancer.

The V call is TRBV28, the J call TRBJ2-7, with D perhaps matching TRBD1 or TRBD2 (7 bases each). Germline V gene data show CDR1 as MDHEN and CDR2 as SYDVKM. Trimming pared 4 bases from V and 0 bases from J, leaving 16 bases between. There are 16 residues in the CDR3. The CDR3, as DNA: TGTGCCAGCAGTTCCAGGGGGGGGACCGCCTCCTACGAGCAGTACTTC. Translating it yields CASSSRGGTASYEQYF.

The chain links TRBV6-1 to TRBJ2-5; 13 nucleotides align to TRBD2. Trimming removed 5 bases from V and 0 bases from J; junction bases left unmatched: 9. CDR1 is MNHNS, CDR2 SASEGT, per germline. The length of the CDR3 is 18 residues. CDR3 nucleotides: TGTGCCAGCAGTAAAGGACTAGCGGGAGTAGGAGACCAAGAGACCCAGTACTTC. This encodes CASSKGLAGVGDQETQYF.

V usage is TRBV28 and J usage is TRBJ2-7, with D tentatively TRBD2 (5 bases). CDR1 MDHEN and CDR2 SYDVKM come from the germline V gene. V was trimmed by 7 bases and J by 1 base, leaving 8 bases between them. The CDR3 is 12 amino acids. The CDR3 coding sequence is TGTGCCAGCACGGAGCGGTCCTACGAGCAGTACTTC. It encodes CASTERSYEQYF.

This chain links TRBV4-2 with TRBJ2-1; the match to TRBD2 covers 11 bases. V shed 6 bases and J 5 bases; nucleotides not matched to a gene: 0. This CDR3 is 13 amino acids long. CDR1 and CDR2 (germline): LGHNA, YNFKEQ. The CDR3 nucleotides are TGTGCCAGCAGGACTAGCGGGAACAATGAGCAGTTCTTC. This sequence encodes CASRTSGNNEQFF.

In this sample, this clone turned up once. The genes are TRBV4-1 and TRBJ1-1; TRBD1 is a possible D gene (6 bases). The CDR3 length is 16 residues. Germline CDR1 and CDR2: MGHRA and YSYEKL. Trimming shortened V by 1 base and J by 1 base, and 13 bases separated the two germline ends. The CDR3 sequence: CASSQGGWDKNTEAFF. The CDR3 nucleotides are TGCGCCAGCAGCCAAGGGGGGTGGGACAAGAACACTGAAGCTTTCTTT.

The chain links TRBV7-8 to TRBJ1-2; no reliable D call. Germline V gene sequence: CDR1 SGHVS, CDR2 FQNEAQ. This CDR3 contains 13 residues. V lost 2 bases, J lost 3 bases, and 7 bases lay in between. The CDR3 DNA follows: TGTGCCAGCAGCTTACGACGGGACTATGGCTACACCTTC. Its protein product is CASSLRRDYGYTF.

The chain employs TRBV28 and TRBJ2-1; no clear D gene. V was shortened by 3 bases and J by 6 bases, with 9 bases between the two germline ends. The CDR3 is made up of 13 amino acids. Per the germline V gene, CDR1 is MDHEN and CDR2 is SYDVKM. This chain's CDR3 is CASSFGNGNEQFF. The CDR3 bases are TGTGCCAGCAGTTTTGGCAACGGCAATGAGCAGTTCTTC.

This chain links TRBV2 with TRBJ2-6; D uncertain. Germline loops: CDR1 SNHLY, CDR2 FYNNEI. The V gene lost 5 bases and the J gene lost 0 bases, with 8 bases spanning the gap. The CDR3 is made up of 15 amino acids. CDR3: CASSSTHSGANVLTF. The DNA for the CDR3 is TGTGCCAGCAGTTCAACACACTCTGGGGCCAACGTCCTGACTTTC.

The rearrangement links TRBV7-8 to TRBJ2-3, with 12 bases lining up with TRBD2. This CDR3 contains 19 residues. The V gene end was trimmed by 3 bases and the J gene end by 4 bases; junction bases not matched to a gene: 14. Germline V lookup: CDR1 SGHVS, CDR2 FQNEAQ. The CDR3, as DNA: TGTGCCAGCAGCTTCGGTCTCATTTCTAGCGGGAGGGCAGCAGATACGCAGTATTTT. Encoded protein: CASSFGLISSGRAADTQYF.

The chain couples TRBV19 to TRBJ2-3; D ambiguous. Germline lookup yields CDR1 LNHDA and CDR2 SQIVND (reference sequence). The germline V and J ends were trimmed by 6 bases and 2 bases, with 15 bases remaining between them. This CDR3 contains 15 residues. This chain's CDR3 is CASRKGGSFTDTQYF. DNA for the CDR3: TGTGCCAGTAGAAAGGGTGGCAGCTTCACAGATACGCAGTATTTT. Together with reference TRBV19 and TRBJ2-3, the CDR3 gives the full variable domain: DGGITQSPKYLFRKEGQNVTLSCEQNLNHDAMYWYRQDPGQGLRLIYYSQIVNDFQKGDIAEGYSVSREKKESFPLTVTSAQKNPTAFYLCASRKGGSFTDTQYFGPGTRLTVL.

This chain uses TRBV5-1 with TRBJ2-7, with 9 bases aligning to TRBD1. Germline CDR1 SGHRS, CDR2 YFSETQ. The length of the CDR3 is 15 residues. The V gene end was trimmed by 2 bases and the J gene end by 4 bases; junction bases not matched to a gene: 7. The CDR3 is CASSLGTGGLYEQYF. The CDR3 coding sequence is TGCGCCAGCAGCTTAGGAACAGGGGGCCTTTACGAGCAGTACTTC.

V gene TRBV7-2 combines with J gene TRBJ2-1; 8 bases are a match to TRBD1. The CDR3 is made up of 15 amino acids. V lost 0 bases to trimming and J lost 8 bases; unmatched junction nucleotides: 6. Per the germline V gene, CDR1 is SGHTA and CDR2 is FQGNSA. The CDR3: CASSLATGQGYEQFF. CDR3 bases: TGTGCCAGCAGCTTAGCGACAGGACAGGGCTATGAGCAGTTCTTC.

This chain joins TRBV6-6 and TRBJ2-1; 9 positions match TRBD1. V shed 4 bases, J shed 6 bases, and the junction held 7 bases outside the gene matches. The CDR3 loop spans 15 amino acids. CDR1 is MNHNY, CDR2 SVGAGI, per germline (reference sequence). The CDR3 is CASSSTDRGANEQFF. The CDR3, as DNA: TGTGCCAGCAGTTCCACGGACAGGGGAGCCAATGAGCAGTTCTTC.

This clone has just a few counts. The rearrangement uses TRBV28 and TRBJ2-7; maybe TRBD2 (5 bases). V lost 3 bases to trimming and J lost 2 bases, with 8 bases between them. CDR3 length: 13 amino acids. In germline, CDR1 is MDHEN, CDR2 SYDVKM. CDR3 nucleotide sequence: TGTGCCAGCAGTTTGCGGGTCCCCTACGAGCAGTACTTC. Translating gives CASSLRVPYEQYF.

The gene calls are TRBV5-6 and TRBJ1-1; D gene uncertain. Trimming left V 3 bases short and J 0 bases short, with 9 bases between. This CDR3 spans 14 amino acids. Germline lookup yields CDR1 SGHDT and CDR2 YYEEEE. This chain's CDR3 is CASSSLPVNTEAFF. CDR3 nucleotides: TGTGCCAGCAGCTCCCTTCCGGTGAACACTGAAGCTTTCTTT.

The gene calls are TRBV5-1 and TRBJ2-3; no clear D. CDR1 and CDR2 from the germline V gene are SGHRS and YFSETQ. V was clipped by 8 bases and J by 0 bases, with 22 bases between them. CDR3 length: 17 residues. CDR3 amino acids: CARAPATADPSTDTQYF. CDR3 coding DNA: TGCGCCAGGGCCCCCGCCACGGCTGACCCTAGCACAGATACGCAGTATTTT.

This CDR3 reads CASSPAGGDRTEAFF. The CDR3 region has the DNA TGTGCCAGCTCTCCCGCCGGGGGGGATAGAACTGAAGCTTTCTTT. The V call is TRBV18, the J call TRBJ1-1; tentatively, D is TRBD1 (5 bases). CDR1 is KGHSH, CDR2 LQKENI, per germline. Deletions cut 6 bases from V and 5 bases from J, with 19 bases between. The CDR3 totals 15 residues. The full variable domain, its missing parts supplied by reference TRBV18 and TRBJ1-1, is NAGVMQNPRHLVRRRGQEARLRCSPMKGHSHVYWYRQLPEEGLKFMVYLQKENIIDESGMPKERFSAEFPKEGPSILRIQQVVRGDSAAYFCASSPAGGDRTEAFFGQGTRLTVV.

CDR3 coding DNA: TGTGCCAGCAGCTTAGCCGTAGACAGCACCGGGGAGCTGTTTTTT. This codes for CASSLAVDSTGELFF. The chain is built from TRBV11-3 and TRBJ2-2; a weak D match, TRBD1 (5 bases). This CDR3 has 15 amino acids. Looked up from germline, CDR1 is SGHNT and CDR2 is YENEEA. Trimming took 1 base from V and 4 from J, leaving 10 bases between them.

The CDR3 reads CASSSTGATTDTQYF. The DNA for the CDR3 is TGCGCCAGCAGCTCCACCGGGGCTACCACAGATACGCAGTATTTT. V usage is TRBV5-1 and J usage is TRBJ2-3; the D gene could be TRBD1 or TRBD2 (5 bases each). The CDR3 has 15 residues. V gave up 3 bases and J gave up 2 bases, with 13 bases separating them. Germline loops: CDR1 SGHRS, CDR2 YFSETQ. Using reference TRBV5-1 and TRBJ2-3 for the parts outside the CDR3, the full variable domain is KAGVTQTPRYLIKTRGQQVTLSCSPISGHRSVSWYQQTPGQGLQFLFEYFSETQRNKGNFPGRFSGRQFSNSRSEMNVSTLELGDSALYLCASSSTGATTDTQYFGPGTRLTVL.

The chain has TRBV6-1 and TRBJ1-1; D gene ambiguous. The CDR3 length is 12 residues. CDR1 and CDR2 (germline): MNHNS, SASEGT. The V and J ends lost 5 bases and 0 bases respectively, with 4 bases between them. The CDR3 DNA reads TGTGCCAGCAGTTCAGTGAACACTGAAGCTTTCTTT. As protein: CASSSVNTEAFF.

The V call is TRBV10-3, the J call TRBJ2-2, with 9 bases identical to TRBD1. The CDR3 loop spans 17 amino acids. The junction had 13 bases not matched to a gene; V was cut back by 7 bases and J by 4 bases. In germline, CDR1 is ENHRY, CDR2 SYGVKD. The CDR3 is CAITSDRGGLGTGELFF. DNA for the CDR3: TGTGCCATCACCTCGGACAGGGGTGGGTTAGGCACCGGGGAGCTGTTTTTT.

The V gene is TRBV7-6, the J gene TRBJ1-3; no definite D call. The germline V and J ends were trimmed by 5 bases and 0 bases, with 11 bases remaining between them. The germline gives CDR1 SGHVS, CDR2 FNYEAQ. This CDR3 spans 15 amino acids. The chain's CDR3 is CASSQNLNSGNTIYF. CDR3 bases: TGTGCCAGCAGCCAAAACTTAAACTCTGGAAACACCATATATTTT.

The genes are TRBV23-1 and TRBJ2-3; D remains unclear. TRBV23-1 is classed as an ORF, of uncertain function. The CDR3 totals 10 residues. Deletions cut 11 bases from V and 1 base from J, with 4 bases between. The CDR3 DNA follows: TGCGCCCGGGGCACAGATACGCAGTATTTT. Translation: CARGTDTQYF.

This clone came up once. The V and J genes are TRBV2 and TRBJ2-7; 8 bases fit TRBD1. CDR3 size: 15 residues. The germline V gene has CDR1 SNHLY and CDR2 FYNNEI. V gave up 6 bases and J gave up 0 bases; unmatched junction bases: 7. The CDR3 spells CASRGGQGLSYEQYF. CDR3 nucleotides: TGTGCCAGCAGGGGCGGACAGGGCCTCTCCTACGAGCAGTACTTC. The full variable domain, completed using reference TRBV2 and TRBJ2-7, is EPEVTQTPSHQVTQMGQEVILRCVPISNHLYFYWYRQILGQKVEFLVSFYNNEISEKSEIFDDQFSVERPDGSNFTLKIRSTKLEDSAMYFCASRGGQGLSYEQYFGPGTRLTVT.

The CDR3 sequence: CGFKSSGANVLTF. The CDR3 DNA reads TGTGGGTTTAAAAGCTCTGGGGCCAACGTCCTGACTTTC. The chain recombines TRBV30 with TRBJ2-6; D unclear. There are 13 residues in the CDR3. Germline V CDR1 and CDR2: GTSNPN, SVGIG (reference sequence).

For the CDR3, the DNA is TGTGCCAGTAGTACCCACGGGACAGGGAATCCCGGGGAGCTGTTTTTT. Translated, it gives CASSTHGTGNPGELFF. V and J are TRBV19 and TRBJ2-2; 9 positions agree with TRBD1. The CDR3 runs to 16 residues. The junction had 9 bases not matched to a gene; V was cut back by 4 bases and J by 6 bases. Germline-derived CDR1 and CDR2 are LNHDA and SQIVND (reference sequence).